What follows are 26 T cell receptor beta chains derived from one specimen sequenced in a study of blood T cells in healthy people across ages. A second roughly 6 to 12 cycle PCR used barcoded and J-beta primers. TCRdb reanalysed the 5' RACE reads using MiXCR and keeps one entry per CDR3 protein. Of around 1,500,000 distinct CDR3 sequences in the sample, 35% to 45% were seen once. Sequencing was done on a sample of blood. The source of these receptors is a woman aged 18-29 years in good health.

The rearrangement uses TRBV15 and TRBJ2-3; 11 bases are shared with TRBD2. CDR3 size: 16 residues. Germline lookup yields CDR1 LNHNV and CDR2 YYDKDF (reference sequence). V lost 5 bases to trimming and J lost 2 bases; unmatched junction nucleotides: 6. CDR3 in DNA: TGTGCCACCAGCGGTCTAGCGGGAGGCTACACAGATACGCAGTATTTT. Residues: CATSGLAGGYTDTQYF.

This clonotype occurred a few times. The rearrangement joins TRBV7-3 to TRBJ2-3; 13 bases fit TRBD2. The CDR3 sequence is 16 residues long. In germline, CDR1 is SGHTA, CDR2 FQGTGA. The V gene end was trimmed by 2 bases and the J gene end by 4 bases; junction bases not matched to a gene: 3. In DNA form, the CDR3 reads TGTGCCAGCAGCTTAGGGGGACTAGCGGGATCAGATACGCAGTATTTT. This codes for CASSLGGLAGSDTQYF.

This clonotype was seen a single time. Since a much larger clone is just one base distant, this may be a read error. The V gene is TRBV6-6, the J gene TRBJ1-1, with D perhaps TRBD1 (5 bases). The germline V and J ends were trimmed by 2 bases and 3 bases, with 7 bases remaining between them. Germline V gene lookup returns CDR1 MNHNY and CDR2 SVGAGI (reference sequence). There are 13 residues in the CDR3. CDR3 nucleotide sequence: TGTGCCAGCAGTTACGGGGGGTACACTGAAGCTTTCTTT. Protein: CASSYGGYTEAFF.

The chain combines TRBV27 with TRBJ2-5, with D perhaps matching TRBD2 (7 bases). This CDR3 is built from 16 residues. Germline values: CDR1 MNHEY, CDR2 SMNVEV (reference sequence). Trimming took 1 base from V and 4 from J, leaving 16 bases between them. In nucleotides, the CDR3 is TGTGCCAGCAGTTTATATCGGGGGGCGCGCATAGAGACCCAGTACTTC. Its protein is CASSLYRGARIETQYF.

V and J are TRBV18 and TRBJ1-2, with 7 nucleotides matching TRBD1. The CDR3 is 15 residues long. After removal of 3 bases from V and 3 bases from J, the junction contained 7 bases not matched to a gene. CDR1 is KGHSH, CDR2 LQKENI, per germline. The CDR3 DNA sequence: TGTGCCAGCTCACCCGTCGACAGGGACTACTATGGCTACACCTTC. It translates to CASSPVDRDYYGYTF.

The gene calls are TRBV20-1 and TRBJ1-2, with D tentatively TRBD1 (5 bases). Germline V gene sequence: CDR1 DFQATT, CDR2 SNEGSKA (reference sequence). V shed 0 bases and J shed 4 bases, with 15 bases lying between them. This CDR3 region has 15 residues. CDR3 in amino acids: CSARDPDRVSYGYTF. The CDR3 nucleotides read TGCAGTGCTAGAGATCCCGACAGAGTCTCCTATGGCTACACCTTC.

The chain couples TRBV4-2 to TRBJ1-2; 7 bases map to TRBD1. The CDR3 has 15 amino acids. V shed 4 bases, J shed 5 bases, and the junction held 10 bases outside the gene matches. Germline CDR1 and CDR2: LGHNA and YNFKEQ. The CDR3 spells CASSPATGQLYGYTF. CDR3 nucleotides: TGTGCCAGCAGCCCGGCCACGGGACAGCTTTATGGCTACACCTTC.

The V gene is TRBV28, the J gene TRBJ1-4, with 8 bases identical to TRBD1. Germline V lookup: CDR1 MDHEN, CDR2 SYDVKM. J was trimmed by 8 bases and V by 5 bases; bases with no gene match: 7. The CDR3 loop spans 14 amino acids. This CDR3 is CASSETGAGEKLFF. Here the CDR3 DNA reads TGTGCCAGCAGTGAGACAGGGGCAGGGGAAAAACTGTTTTTT. The variable domain in full, with the rest retrieved from reference TRBV28 and TRBJ1-4, is DVKVTQSSRYLVKRTGEKVFLECVQDMDHENMFWYRQDPGLGLRLIYFSYDVKMKEKGDIPEGYSVSREKKERFSLILESASTNQTSMYLCASSETGAGEKLFFGSGTQLSVL.

Details on this clonotype: One end of the junction does not line up with germline, which may come from a read error. The chain has TRBV5-1 and TRBJ2-2; D remains ambiguous. Germline values: CDR1 SGHRS, CDR2 YFSETQ. There are 15 residues in the CDR3. Here the CDR3 reads CTSSFATSNTGELFF. CDR3 bases: TGCACCAGCAGCTTTGCGACTTCGAACACCGGGGAGCTGTTTTTT.

The chain couples TRBV19 to TRBJ2-7; TRBD1 agrees at 7 bases. The J call may not be correct, given that the DNA end is closer to TRBJ2-5. This CDR3 is built from 15 residues. Germline V lookup: CDR1 LNHDA, CDR2 SQIVND (reference sequence). As DNA, the CDR3 is TGTGCCAGTAGTCCCGACAGGGATGGACAGGAGACCCAGTACTTC. Amino acid sequence: CASSPDRDGQETQYF.

This clonotype was recorded a few times. This chain connects TRBV6-2 or TRBV6-3 to TRBJ2-4, with no clear D. The tail of the sequence fits TRBJ2-7 better, so the J call may be wrong. The germline V gene has CDR1 MNHEY and CDR2 SVGEGT. The CDR3 loop spans 14 amino acids. The CDR3 nucleotides are TGTGCCAGCAGTTACTCTTCCTCCCTAGGCGAGCAGTACTTC. Protein product: CASSYSSSLGEQYF.

This clonotype was seen more than once but under ten times. This sequence joins TRBV13 and TRBJ2-1; the D gene is possibly TRBD1 (6 bases). From germline, CDR1 is PRHDT and CDR2 FYEKMQ (reference sequence). V lost 3 bases and J lost 8, with 14 bases in between. The length of the CDR3 is 14 residues. Here the CDR3 DNA reads TGTGCCAGCAGCTTCCAGGGGCTTTTCGATGAGCAGTTCTTC. Its translation is CASSFQGLFDEQFF.

V usage is TRBV12-3 or TRBV12-4 and J usage is TRBJ2-3, with 7 bases aligning to TRBD1. The CDR3 runs 15 residues. V was clipped by 5 bases and J by 1 base; unmatched bases: 6. Here the CDR3 reads CASSLTGAGTDTQYF. The CDR3 bases are TGTGCCAGCAGTCTCACAGGGGCTGGCACAGATACGCAGTATTTT.

This clonotype was seen a handful of times. J is TRBJ2-1 and V is TRBV2, with D perhaps matching TRBD2 (5 bases). V lost 6 bases and J lost 12, with 12 bases in between. Germline loops: CDR1 SNHLY, CDR2 FYNNEI. This CDR3 comprises 11 residues. The CDR3 DNA follows: TGTGCCAGCAGCTCTCAGGCGGGGCAGTTCTTC. Its translation is CASSSQAGQFF.

This clonotype was recorded a few times. J is TRBJ2-1 and V is TRBV3-1; a possible D gene is TRBD2 (6 bases). The germline gives CDR1 LGHDT, CDR2 YNNKEL (reference sequence). V was trimmed by 2 bases and J by 9 bases, leaving 8 bases between them. This CDR3 has 12 amino acids. This CDR3 reads CASSQTSLEQFF. The CDR3 nucleotides are TGTGCCAGCAGCCAAACTAGCCTTGAGCAGTTCTTC.

The genes are TRBV11-3 and TRBJ2-7; no reliable D call. V dropped 5 bases and J dropped 11 bases, with 16 bases sitting between them. Per germline, CDR1 SGHNT and CDR2 YENEEA. CDR3 length: 12 residues. Here the CDR3 reads CASSISTKPKYF. In DNA form, the CDR3 reads TGTGCCAGCAGCATCTCGACCAAGCCCAAGTACTTC.

A few counts support this clonotype. DNA of the CDR3: TGCAGTGCGACGCCCCAGGGAAACCAAGAGACCCAGTACTTC. Residues: CSATPQGNQETQYF. The chain links TRBV20-1 to TRBJ2-5; a weak D match, TRBD1 (5 bases). V was clipped by 6 bases and J by 0 bases, with 14 bases between them. CDR1 DFQATT and CDR2 SNEGSKA come from the germline V gene (reference sequence). The CDR3 is made up of 14 amino acids.

The chain recombines TRBV27 with TRBJ1-5; D gene unclear. The V end lost 0 bases, the J end lost 0 bases, and 12 bases lay between the germline ends. Per the germline V gene, CDR1 is MNHEY and CDR2 is SMNVEV (reference sequence). The CDR3 is 17 residues long. CDR3 in amino acids: CASSLSAALYSNQPQHF. In DNA, the CDR3 is TGTGCCAGCAGTTTATCGGCAGCGCTTTATAGCAATCAGCCCCAGCATTTT.

V usage is TRBV4-2 and J usage is TRBJ2-5; 9 positions agree with TRBD2. The CDR3 runs to 15 residues. Looked up from germline, CDR1 is LGHNA and CDR2 is YNFKEQ. V lost 1 base, J lost 3 bases, and 3 bases stayed unmatched. The CDR3 DNA sequence: TGTGCCAGCAGCCAAGTGAGACTAGCGGAAGAGACCCAGTACTTC. It specifies CASSQVRLAEETQYF.

This chain uses TRBV4-2 with TRBJ2-6, with a weak D call TRBD2 (5 bases). Germline loops: CDR1 LGHNA, CDR2 YNFKEQ. Trimming pared 1 base from V and 4 bases from J, leaving 11 bases between. This CDR3 contains 16 residues. CDR3 residues: CASSQARTYGANVLTF. CDR3 DNA sequence: TGTGCCAGCAGCCAAGCAAGGACTTACGGGGCCAACGTCCTGACTTTC.

This clonotype occurred a few times. The chain recombines TRBV20-1 with TRBJ2-7; 9 bases are shared with TRBD1. The CDR3 is 13 amino acids. V shed 6 bases, J shed 5 bases, and the junction held 8 bases outside the gene matches. Germline values: CDR1 DFQATT, CDR2 SNEGSKA (reference sequence). CDR3 DNA sequence: TGCAGTGCCGATAGACAGGGGGTACACGAGCAGTACTTC. As protein: CSADRQGVHEQYF.

The chain uses TRBV5-1 and TRBJ2-4; tentatively, D is TRBD1 (5 bases). The J call is doubtful: the DNA matches TRBJ2-7 better. Germline assignment: CDR1 SGHRS and CDR2 YFSETQ. This CDR3 contains 13 residues. CDR3 amino acids: CASSLEGRVEQYF. DNA for the CDR3: TGCGCCAGCAGCTTGGAGGGCAGGGTCGAGCAGTACTTC.

CDR3 sequence reads: CATSRLLNTEAFF. The CDR3 coding sequence is TGTGCCACCAGCAGACTGCTGAACACTGAAGCTTTCTTT. This sequence joins TRBV15 and TRBJ1-1; D remains unclear. Germline CDR1 reads LNHNV; CDR2 reads YYDKDF (reference sequence). The V gene lost 2 bases and the J gene lost 0 bases, with 4 bases spanning the gap. CDR3 size: 13 residues.

The V gene is TRBV9, the J gene TRBJ2-1; no firm D call. V lost 0 bases to trimming and J lost 0 bases, with 10 bases between them. Germline V gene data show CDR1 as SGDLS and CDR2 as YYNGEE. The CDR3 runs 16 residues. The CDR3 loop is CASSVGIQSSYNEQFF. CDR3 DNA: TGTGCCAGCAGCGTAGGTATCCAAAGCTCCTACAATGAGCAGTTCTTC.

The DNA of the CDR3 is TGCAGTGCTAGAGATGACCAGGGGGCAGGAGATACGCAGTATTTT. Encoded protein: CSARDDQGAGDTQYF. The chain joins TRBV20-1 to TRBJ2-3; 8 bases map to TRBD1. CDR3 length: 15 residues. The germline gives CDR1 DFQATT, CDR2 SNEGSKA (reference sequence). Unmatched junction bases numbered 7, after V lost 0 bases and J lost 5 bases.

The rearrangement links TRBV3-1 to TRBJ2-7, with 9 bases aligning to TRBD1. The J call could be wrong; TRBJ2-5 is a better fit for the DNA end. Germline loops: CDR1 LGHDT, CDR2 YNNKEL (reference sequence). This CDR3 has 13 residues. CDR3 coding DNA: TGTGCCAGCAGCCAAGCGGGACAGGGGACCCAGTACTTC. Encoded protein: CASSQAGQGTQYF.